The following is a T cell receptor beta chain sequence with its context. Its specificity is unknown. TCR alpha and TCR beta cDNA libraries carrying sample barcodes and UMIs came from 5'RACE with constant-segment primers. TCRdb re-called the 5' RACE reads through MiXCR, storing one row per CDR3 protein. This table has under 35,000 distinct CDR3 sequences, 15% to 20% appearing once. This record belongs to a study of T-cell memory formation after mild COVID-19. General study findings and limits: The CD4+ clones that contracted clustered mainly within CM and EM, and the CD8+ clones concentrated in EMRA.

CDR1 and CDR2 (germline): LNHDA, SQIVND (reference sequence). V was clipped by 5 bases and J by 0 bases, with 13 bases between them. The CDR3 length is 15 residues. V and J are TRBV19 and TRBJ1-1; tentatively, D is TRBD1 (5 bases). Material: PBMCs or a T cell subset sorted from them (not recorded which). This TCR was recovered from an adult who had mild COVID-19 (a few samples of this study predate the infection). Cell type and time point are not known. The CDR3 region has the DNA TGTGCCAGTAGTCCCTTTATGGGGGTGAACACTGAAGCTTTCTTT. This codes for CASSPFMGVNTEAFF.